This entry lists 31 T cell receptor beta chains sequenced from one sample in a study of cytomegalovirus exposure and HLA in healthy donors. Use of 60 Vbeta and 13 Jbeta primers characterized the PCR. Some clones are missing from TCRdb's copy, which holds only in-frame ones; the method was immunoSEQ multiplex PCR. The sample holds 120,000 or so clones, about 83% seen once. Sequences were obtained from PBMCs. The receptors originated from a woman in her forties in good health and CMV-seropositive.

This clone was counted only a few times. The chain joins TRBV4-1 to TRBJ2-1, with TRBD2 matching over 12 bases. The CDR3 has 18 amino acids. Germline V gene data show CDR1 as MGHRA and CDR2 as YSYEKL. V trimming: 1 base; J trimming: 4 bases; junction bases outside the gene matches: 8. The CDR3 nucleotides read TGCGCCAGCAGCCAAGCAATTGGACTAGCGGGAAGATACAATGAGCAGTTCTTC. It codes for CASSQAIGLAGRYNEQFF.

Only a few counts were recorded for this clone. This rearrangement joins TRBV2 to TRBJ1-1, with 7 bases lining up with TRBD1. Germline V gene sequence: CDR1 SNHLY, CDR2 FYNNEI. The CDR3 is 17 residues long. V shed 5 bases, J shed 4 bases, and the junction held 16 bases outside the gene matches. The CDR3 here is CASSLSTRQGGGTEAFF. The DNA of the CDR3 is TGTGCCAGCAGTTTATCGACCAGACAGGGAGGAGGCACTGAAGCTTTCTTT.

This clone was detected only a few times. This chain joins TRBV7-8 and TRBJ2-1, with 7 bases lining up with TRBD2. The CDR3 length is 15 residues. J lost 4 bases, V lost 1 base, and 4 bases had no gene match. Germline V gene lookup returns CDR1 SGHVS and CDR2 FQNEAQ. The CDR3 protein is CASSLGASGYNEQFF. The CDR3 DNA reads TGTGCCAGCAGCTTAGGAGCTAGCGGATACAATGAGCAGTTCTTC.

The chain uses TRBV15 and TRBJ1-1, with D unresolved. Deletions cut 3 bases from V and 1 base from J, with 6 bases between. Germline V gene lookup returns CDR1 LNHNV and CDR2 YYDKDF (reference sequence). There are 13 residues in the CDR3. CDR3 coding DNA: TGTGCCACCAGCAGTAACAGGAACACTGAAGCTTTCTTT. This sequence encodes CATSSNRNTEAFF. The full variable domain, its missing parts supplied by reference TRBV15 and TRBJ1-1, is DAMVIQNPRYQVTQFGKPVTLSCSQTLNHNVMYWYQQKSSQAPKLLFHYYDKDFNNEADTPDNFQSRRPNTSFCFLDIRSPGLGDTAMYLCATSSNRNTEAFFGQGTRLTVV.

The chain combines TRBV19 with TRBJ2-1; the match to TRBD2 covers 9 bases. CDR1 and CDR2 from the germline V gene are LNHDA and SQIVND (reference sequence). J was trimmed by 9 bases and V by 7 bases; bases with no gene match: 10. CDR3 length: 14 residues. The CDR3 nucleotides are TGTGCCAGTAAGAAGGGACTAGCTCATTTTGAGCAGTTCTTC. The encoded protein is CASKKGLAHFEQFF.

The chain employs TRBV4-1 and TRBJ2-7; the D gene is possibly TRBD2 (6 bases). Germline V lookup: CDR1 MGHRA, CDR2 YSYEKL. V shed 5 bases and J shed 3 bases, with 11 bases lying between them. CDR3 length equals 13 residues. CDR3 nucleotide sequence: TGCGCCAGCAGCAGGGACTCTCTCTACGAGCAGTACTTC. Protein product: CASSRDSLYEQYF.

V usage is TRBV4-3 and J usage is TRBJ2-7; D is possibly TRBD2 (5 bases). The CDR3 loop spans 13 amino acids. Trimming left V 2 bases short and J 8 bases short, with 13 bases between. Germline loops: CDR1 LGHNA, CDR2 YSLEER. The CDR3 DNA reads TGCGCCAGCAGCCAATCCCCCGCCGGGAAGCAGTACTTC. Protein: CASSQSPAGKQYF.

The V and J genes are TRBV5-1 and TRBJ2-2, with D uncertain. There are 12 residues in the CDR3. Trimming cost V 0 bases and J 7 bases, with 4 bases left between them. Germline CDR1 reads SGHRS; CDR2 reads YFSETQ. CDR3 protein: CASSLELGELFF. The CDR3 coding sequence is TGCGCCAGCAGCTTGGAACTCGGGGAGCTGTTTTTT.

The chain is built from TRBV6-1 and TRBJ1-5; 9 bases are shared with TRBD1. Trimming cost V 7 bases and J 6 bases; bases outside gene matches: 7. CDR1 and CDR2 (germline): MNHNS, SASEGT. The CDR3 loop spans 14 amino acids. The CDR3 region is CASNMGQGTQPQHF. The CDR3 bases are TGTGCCAGCAATATGGGACAGGGTACTCAGCCCCAGCATTTT.

The chain uses TRBV11-2 and TRBJ2-7, with D hard to call. Trimming cost V 2 bases and J 6 bases, with 5 bases left between them. The CDR3 totals 11 residues. From germline, CDR1 is SGHAT and CDR2 FQNNGV. CDR3 nucleotides: TGTGCCAGCAGCTTATCTCTCGAGCAGTACTTC. Translated, it gives CASSLSLEQYF. The variable domain in full, with the rest retrieved from reference TRBV11-2 and TRBJ2-7, is EAGVAQSPRYKIIEKRQSVAFWCNPISGHATLYWYQQILGQGPKLLIQFQNNGVVDDSQLPKDRFSAERLKGVDSTLKIQPAKLEDSAVYLCASSLSLEQYFGPGTRLTVT.

This sequence joins TRBV5-8 and TRBJ1-1; 7 positions agree with TRBD1. This CDR3 is 15 amino acids long. Germline-derived CDR1 and CDR2 are SGHTS and YDEGEE. Trimming took 4 bases from V and 7 from J; bases not matched to a gene: 13. The CDR3 is CASSGPGTAPCEAFF. The CDR3 region has the DNA TGTGCCAGCAGCGGACCCGGGACAGCCCCTTGTGAAGCTTTCTTT.

By frequency in the sample, this clone is medium-sized. The V gene is TRBV30, the J gene TRBJ1-1, with a tentative D call TRBD1 (5 bases). CDR1 and CDR2 from the germline V gene are GTSNPN and SVGIG (reference sequence). V lost 5 bases, J lost 4 bases, and 11 bases lay in between. This CDR3 has 12 amino acids. CDR3 nucleotide sequence: TGTGCCTGGGGCCCAGGGTTCACTGAAGCTTTCTTT. This encodes CAWGPGFTEAFF.

The chain recombines TRBV28 with TRBJ1-1; no clear D gene. The CDR3 sequence is 13 residues long. The ends were cut back, 6 bases at V and 3 bases at J, with 11 bases in the middle. Germline loops: CDR1 MDHEN, CDR2 SYDVKM. The CDR3 coding sequence is TGTGCCAGCAGAACGTTCGGGTACACTGAAGCTTTCTTT. It is translated as CASRTFGYTEAFF.

For the CDR3, the DNA is TGTGCCAGCAGTTTAGGACAGGGGGGAAACTTTTTTGGCTACACCTTC. It encodes CASSLGQGGNFFGYTF. The V and J genes are TRBV28 and TRBJ1-2; 10 bases are shared with TRBD1. Germline V gene sequence: CDR1 MDHEN, CDR2 SYDVKM. J was trimmed by 7 bases and V by 2 bases; bases with no gene match: 10. The CDR3 is made up of 16 amino acids.

The sample holds one count of this clone. The J gene is TRBJ2-1, the V gene TRBV21-1; the table's D call TRBD2 went unverified against the DNA. TRBV21-1 has pseudogene status. This CDR3 region has 19 residues. In DNA form, the CDR3 reads TGTGCCAGCAGCAAAAATCGGAAGATAGCGGGAGGCCCCTTCCATGAGCAGTTCTTC. Translation gives CASSKNRKIAGGPFHEQFF.

There are a few counts of this clone. This rearrangement joins TRBV9 to TRBJ2-1; TRBD2 aligns across 9 bases. Germline V gives CDR1 SGDLS, CDR2 YYNGEE. The CDR3 consists of 16 residues. J lost 5 bases, V lost 3 bases, and 9 bases had no gene match. The CDR3 sequence: CASSEPQAGGDNEQFF. CDR3 DNA sequence: TGTGCCAGCAGCGAGCCCCAAGCGGGAGGAGACAATGAGCAGTTCTTC.

A single count supports this clone. This chain uses TRBV6-1 with TRBJ2-5; the D gene is possibly TRBD2 (5 bases). The CDR3 contains 14 residues. The ends were cut back, 3 bases at V and 2 bases at J, with 10 bases in the middle. CDR1 MNHNS and CDR2 SASEGT come from the germline V gene. CDR3: CASSDGREQETQYF. The CDR3 DNA sequence: TGTGCCAGCAGTGATGGACGGGAACAAGAGACCCAGTACTTC.

The rearrangement uses TRBV27 and TRBJ2-7, with D possibly TRBD1 on 6 matching bases. V was pared by 4 bases and J by 4 bases, with 11 bases between. In germline, CDR1 is MNHEY, CDR2 SMNVEV (reference sequence). CDR3 length: 13 amino acids. The CDR3 loop is CASSSTGIYEQYF. The CDR3 nucleotides are TGTGCCAGCAGTTCAACAGGGATTTACGAGCAGTACTTC.

The chain couples TRBV7-6 to TRBJ2-3; TRBD2 aligns across 7 bases. Germline V gene data show CDR1 as SGHVS and CDR2 as FNYEAQ. The CDR3 spans 12 residues. With 4 bases clipped from V and 6 bases from J, the junction kept 1 base outside the gene matches. CDR3 sequence reads: CASSSGGDTQYF. CDR3 sequence (DNA): TGTGCCAGCAGCTCCGGGGGGGATACGCAGTATTTT.

This clone has a handful of counts. The V gene is TRBV29-1, the J gene TRBJ2-5; TRBD2 matches at 10 bases. Germline trimming cut 3 bases from V and 12 bases from J; bases unmatched to any gene: 4. Germline CDR1 is SQVTM and CDR2 is ANQGSEA. The CDR3 consists of 11 residues. The CDR3 protein is CSVDSGLAEYF. Written as DNA, the CDR3 is TGCAGCGTTGATTCTGGACTAGCGGAGTACTTC.

The J gene is TRBJ2-6, the V gene TRBV5-1; D unclear. Trimming cost V 6 bases and J 1 base, with 11 bases left between them. The CDR3 length is 15 residues. Germline V gene data show CDR1 as SGHRS and CDR2 as YFSETQ. The CDR3 region is CASTSVPSGANVLTF. The CDR3, as DNA: TGCGCCAGCACCTCGGTACCTTCTGGGGCCAACGTCCTGACTTTC.

The chain carries TRBV19 and TRBJ2-7; 9 nucleotides match TRBD2. The CDR3 contains 13 residues. The V gene end was trimmed by 9 bases and the J gene end by 2 bases; junction bases not matched to a gene: 5. Germline loops: CDR1 LNHDA, CDR2 SQIVND (reference sequence). The DNA of the CDR3 is TGTGCCAGCGGGACTAGCAGCACCTACGAGCAGTACTTC. Its protein is CASGTSSTYEQYF.

The chain recombines TRBV29-1 with TRBJ2-7, with 11 bases identical to TRBD2. CDR3 size: 14 residues. J gave up 2 bases and V 6 bases, and 6 bases lay outside the gene matches. CDR1 is SQVTM and CDR2 is ANQGSEA in the germline V gene. The CDR3 loop is CSVLGLAGPYEQYF. CDR3 sequence (DNA): TGCAGCGTCCTCGGACTAGCGGGTCCCTACGAGCAGTACTTC.

The chain recombines TRBV5-6 with TRBJ1-1, with D hard to call. The germline CDR1 and CDR2 sequences are SGHDT and YYEEEE. This CDR3 has 12 amino acids. V lost 4 bases to trimming and J lost 1 base, with 5 bases between them. The CDR3 is CASSTRNTEAFF. The CDR3 coding sequence is TGTGCCAGCAGCACACGGAACACTGAAGCTTTCTTT.

The CDR3 loop reads CASSLAETRGEKLFF. DNA of the CDR3: TGTGCCAGCAGCTTAGCGGAAACTAGAGGTGAAAAACTGTTTTTT. V usage is TRBV7-9 and J usage is TRBJ1-4; D unclear. Germline CDR1 is SEHNR and CDR2 is FQNEAQ (reference sequence). This CDR3 is built from 15 residues. Trimming pared 0 bases from V and 7 bases from J, leaving 12 bases between.

This chain connects TRBV27 to TRBJ2-1; D may be TRBD1 (6 bases). V lost 3 bases and J lost 5, with 14 bases in between. Germline values: CDR1 MNHEY, CDR2 SMNVEV (reference sequence). The CDR3 runs to 15 residues. CDR3 amino acids: CASSFSWGHNNEQFF. For the CDR3, the DNA is TGTGCCAGCAGTTTCAGTTGGGGGCACAACAATGAGCAGTTCTTC.

The genes are TRBV6-1 and TRBJ2-1; 12 nucleotides align to TRBD2. V trimming: 4 bases; J trimming: 4 bases; junction bases outside the gene matches: 8. This CDR3 comprises 17 residues. In germline, CDR1 is MNHNS, CDR2 SASEGT. The CDR3, as DNA: TGTGCCAGCAGTGTGCCCCCGGGACTAGCGGGTTACAATGAGCAGTTCTTC. Residues: CASSVPPGLAGYNEQFF.

This sequence joins TRBV11-2 and TRBJ1-2; 7 bases match TRBD1. CDR3 length: 14 amino acids. V shed 2 bases and J 10 bases; nucleotides not matched to a gene: 10. The germline CDR1 and CDR2 sequences are SGHAT and FQNNGV. The CDR3 region is CASSLWRDSNNYTF. CDR3 DNA sequence: TGTGCCAGCAGCTTATGGAGGGACAGCAATAACTACACCTTC.

The chain carries TRBV30 and TRBJ2-3; 9 bases match TRBD2. Germline CDR1 reads GTSNPN; CDR2 reads SVGIG (reference sequence). This CDR3 has 16 amino acids. The V and J ends lost 3 bases and 2 bases, in that order; junction bases with no gene match: 9. CDR3 sequence (DNA): TGTGCCTGGAGCCCCGGACTAGCGACTTCCACAGATACGCAGTATTTT. Its translation: CAWSPGLATSTDTQYF.

The J gene is TRBJ2-3, the V gene TRBV6-4, with 10 bases lining up with TRBD2. J was trimmed by 3 bases and V by 3 bases; bases with no gene match: 9. Germline CDR1 reads MRHNA; CDR2 reads SNTAGT. CDR3 length: 17 amino acids. The CDR3, as DNA: TGTGCCAGCAGTGAGGAAACAGCGGGAGGGCCGACAGATACGCAGTATTTT. Translation gives CASSEETAGGPTDTQYF.

CDR3 region: CASPDTTSGSLTGEQFF. The CDR3 nucleotides read TGTGCCAGCCCCGACACCACTAGCGGGAGTCTTACTGGGGAGCAGTTCTTC. The chain employs TRBV7-2 and TRBJ2-1; 11 bases fit TRBD2. This CDR3 comprises 17 residues. V trimming: 8 bases; J trimming: 10 bases; junction bases outside the gene matches: 19. Per the germline V gene, CDR1 is SGHTA and CDR2 is FQGNSA. Using reference TRBV7-2 and TRBJ2-1 for the parts outside the CDR3, the full variable domain is GAGVSQSPSNKVTEKGKDVELRCDPISGHTALYWYRQSLGQGLEFLIYFQGNSAPDKSGLPSDRFSAERTGGSVSTLTIQRTQQEDSAVYLCASPDTTSGSLTGEQFFGPGTRLTVL.